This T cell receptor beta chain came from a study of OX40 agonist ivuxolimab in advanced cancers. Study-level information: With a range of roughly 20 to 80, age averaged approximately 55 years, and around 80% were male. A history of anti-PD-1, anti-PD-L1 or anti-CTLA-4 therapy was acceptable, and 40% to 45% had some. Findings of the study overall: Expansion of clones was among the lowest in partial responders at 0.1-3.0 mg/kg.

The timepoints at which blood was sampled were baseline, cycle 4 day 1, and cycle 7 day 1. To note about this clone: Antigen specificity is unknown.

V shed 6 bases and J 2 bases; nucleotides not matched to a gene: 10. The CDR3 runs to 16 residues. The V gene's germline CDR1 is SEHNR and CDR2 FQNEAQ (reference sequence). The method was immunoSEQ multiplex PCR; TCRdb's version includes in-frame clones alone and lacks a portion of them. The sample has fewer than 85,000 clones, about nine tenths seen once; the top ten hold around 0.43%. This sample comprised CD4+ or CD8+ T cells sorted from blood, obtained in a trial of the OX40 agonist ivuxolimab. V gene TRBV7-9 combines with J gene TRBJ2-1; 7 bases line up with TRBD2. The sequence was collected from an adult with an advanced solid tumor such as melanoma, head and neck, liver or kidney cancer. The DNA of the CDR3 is TGTGCCAGCAGTTATAGCTGGCGGGAGACCTACAATGAGCAGTTCTTC. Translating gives CASSYSWRETYNEQFF.